This T cell receptor (beta chain) stems from a study of blood T cell repertoires in COVID-19 (dated by TCRdb to about 2020). Background for the entire study: Samples from collaborators originated in the United States, Italy and Spain and spanned both the acute and convalescent phases of COVID-19. The material from the prospective study consisted of cDNA or gDNA derived from T cells, B-cell-depleted T cells, or PBMCs. The dataset comprised deeply sampled blood TCRbeta repertoires from subjects exposed to, actively infected with, or recovered from COVID-19. The repertoires were made available in a free public database intended to serve as a resource for research on the immune response to SARS-CoV-2. The samples were drawn from two sources: the first 160 participants of the ongoing ImmuneRACE study, and 1,254 subjects contributed by 6 global collaborators. A de-identified subject ID, COVID-19 status, age in years and sex were almost always included in the sample metadata. Where available, HLA class I and class II types were taken from metadata supplied by the sample provider and were not determined by assay-based typing. Study-level results and caveats: Clinical and demographic metadata were provided uncurated, with the amount varying by source and participant.

TCRbeta CDR3 regions were amplified from genomic DNA by means of the immunoSEQ Assay, a bias-controlled multiplex PCR. On the study's bioinformatics: Within the assay, amplification of reference gene primers was used to estimate how many nucleated cells each sample contained. Sequence reads were collapsed and filtered to measure the absolute abundance of every unique TCRbeta CDR3 rearrangement. Productive Simpson clonality was computed per sample as the square root of Simpson's diversity index over productive rearrangements. TCRdb retrieved this table from immuneACCESS and kept in-frame rearrangements only. Not all clones are present; in checked studies, unresolved V genes account for under half, and no reason is known for the remainder. The V and J calls and clone size were taken over from that table, and D and trimming were inferred from the DNA. The sample records 300,000 to 400,000 clones, around four fifths of which are singletons. 3% of the sample is held by the ten biggest clonotypes.

Comment on this clone: The antigen it recognizes is unknown. No base quality values were provided; no much bigger clone lies one nucleotide off.

CDR1 and CDR2 were assigned from the germline V gene (reference sequence) as MNHNY and SVGAGI. V is cut back by 2 bases and J by 8 bases, with 7 bases in the junction unmatched. The CDR3 runs 15 residues from the cysteine to the phenylalanine. Kept here is only the CDR3 DNA, which spans 45 bases and is read in frame from base 1. The collaborating institutions used their own protocols to collect whole blood in K2EDTA tubes. For TCRbeta analysis, collaborators shipped samples as frozen whole blood, isolated PBMCs, or DNA extracted from either of those sample types. The chain joins TRBV6-6 to TRBJ2-4; the junction holds 9 bases that match TRBD1. The receptor was derived from a man aged 25 to 40 with active or convalescent COVID-19. Sequenced: peripheral blood. The DNA sequence is TGTGCCAGCAGTTACCCGGGACAGGGAGAAGACATTCAGTACTTC. It encodes CASSYPGQGEDIQYF.